Listed here is a single T cell receptor beta chain. What it binds is unknown. This specimen belongs to a study of T-cell reconstitution after alpha-beta-depleted transplantation in children. Study-wide results and caveats: From surviving recipient T cells and thymic progenitors came the high day-60 TCRbeta diversity observed in some patients. Roughly two months post-transplant, alpha-beta T cells reportedly originated from several hundred graft clones that had expanded. T-cell counts and diversity at one year following transplant were attributed mainly to newly produced T cells.

Per the germline V gene, CDR1 is DFQATT and CDR2 is SNEGSKA (reference sequence). V dropped 0 bases and J dropped 2 bases, with 19 bases sitting between them. The CDR3 covers 17 residues. The library targeted TCRbeta and was prepared with unique molecular identifiers. TCRdb re-called the PCR reads with MiXCR, one entry per CDR3 protein. The sample shows 750,000 to 950,000 distinct CDR3 sequences, under 20% of them seen only once. The sequence came from a male patient younger than 18 who had a stem cell transplant for acute lymphoblastic leukemia, so the T cells may come from the graft donor. This material consisted of PBMCs, mostly from graft donor cells, taken 360 days after TCRalphabeta/CD19-depleted stem cell transplant. The chain carries TRBV20-1 and TRBJ2-5; possibly TRBD2 for D (6 bases). Here the CDR3 DNA reads TGCAGTGCTAGAGATCTGTATGGGGGAGGTAGTCAAGAGACCCAGTACTTC. Translating it yields CSARDLYGGGSQETQYF.